The next 13 T cell receptor beta chains were all read from a single sample in a study of blood T cell repertoires in COVID-19. Measured with immunoSEQ multiplex PCR; TCRdb has only the in-frame clones, and not every one. The sample records some 270,000 clones, 89% being singletons. The sequencing sample was made of PBMCs or T cells enriched from blood (not recorded which). Receptor source: a middle-aged woman who had recovered from COVID-19.

V is TRBV5-4 and J is TRBJ2-7; 8 positions match TRBD2. This CDR3 spans 16 amino acids. From germline, CDR1 is SGHNT and CDR2 YYREEE (reference sequence). J was trimmed by 0 bases and V by 0 bases; bases with no gene match: 5. DNA of the CDR3: TGTGCCAGCAGCTTGGCGGGTAGCGGGATCTCCTACGAGCAGTACTTC. Translating it yields CASSLAGSGISYEQYF.

The chain couples TRBV28 to TRBJ2-3; tentatively, D is TRBD2 (5 bases). Trimming took off 5 bases at V and 1 base at J, with 13 bases between the two ends. The CDR3 totals 15 residues. The germline CDR1 and CDR2 sequences are MDHEN and SYDVKM. This chain's CDR3 is CASSRDPGGTDTQYF. The CDR3, as DNA: TGTGCCAGCAGTCGTGACCCCGGGGGCACAGATACGCAGTATTTT.

The chain joins TRBV5-8 to TRBJ2-2; the D gene is possibly TRBD1 (5 bases). This CDR3 contains 15 residues. Trimming shortened V by 0 bases and J by 5 bases, and 11 bases separated the two germline ends. CDR1 and CDR2 (germline): SGHTS, YDEGEE. This CDR3 reads CASSLAPTVTGELFF. The CDR3 DNA reads as TGTGCCAGCAGCTTGGCTCCGACAGTGACCGGGGAGCTGTTTTTT.

V and J are TRBV7-2 and TRBJ1-4, with 7 nucleotides matching TRBD1. CDR3 length: 14 residues. V trimming: 5 bases; J trimming: 7 bases; junction bases outside the gene matches: 7. CDR1 and CDR2 (germline): SGHTA, FQGNSA. CDR3 protein: CASSVQGQGEKLFF. CDR3 in DNA: TGTGCCAGCAGCGTACAGGGGCAGGGTGAAAAACTGTTTTTT. Complete variable domain (other parts from reference TRBV7-2 and TRBJ1-4): GAGVSQSPSNKVTEKGKDVELRCDPISGHTALYWYRQSLGQGLEFLIYFQGNSAPDKSGLPSDRFSAERTGGSVSTLTIQRTQQEDSAVYLCASSVQGQGEKLFFGSGTQLSVL.

The V call is TRBV11-1, the J call TRBJ2-1; 8 nucleotides align to TRBD1. Germline-derived CDR1 and CDR2 are SGHAT and FQDESV (reference sequence). After removal of 3 bases from V and 10 bases from J, the junction contained 8 bases not matched to a gene. The CDR3 covers 14 residues. In DNA, the CDR3 is TGTGCCAGCAGCTTCGGGACAGGAGGTCGCGAGCAGTTCTTC. Translating gives CASSFGTGGREQFF.

This clone was detected only once. The chain carries TRBV2 and TRBJ1-5; D uncertain. Trimming removed 5 bases at V and 7 bases at J, with 12 bases between. Per the germline V gene, CDR1 is SNHLY and CDR2 is FYNNEI. The CDR3 covers 13 residues. For the CDR3, the DNA is TGTGCCAGCAGTAGCTTCATGGAGCAGCCCCAGCATTTT. It codes for CASSSFMEQPQHF.

With respect to this clone: The sample contains more than one DNA sequence encoding this CDR3. V gene TRBV5-6 combines with J gene TRBJ1-2; D is possibly TRBD1 (6 bases). Trimming left V 4 bases short and J 3 bases short, with 7 bases between. CDR1 SGHDT and CDR2 YYEEEE come from the germline V gene. The CDR3 sequence is 12 residues long. CDR3 nucleotides: TGTGCCAGCAGCCCAGGGGACTATGGCTACACCTTC. It yields the protein CASSPGDYGYTF.

This chain links TRBV19 with TRBJ2-1; tentatively, D is TRBD2 (5 bases). Trimming pared 3 bases from V and 7 bases from J, leaving 13 bases between. CDR3 length: 14 amino acids. In germline, CDR1 is LNHDA, CDR2 SQIVND (reference sequence). The CDR3 protein is CASSIRENGNEQFF. The DNA for the CDR3 is TGTGCCAGTAGTATTCGGGAAAATGGGAATGAGCAGTTCTTC.

The rearrangement joins TRBV27 to TRBJ2-7, with D maybe TRBD1 (5 bases). There are 15 residues in the CDR3. Trimming pared 8 bases from V and 0 bases from J, leaving 17 bases between. Germline loops: CDR1 MNHEY, CDR2 SMNVEV (reference sequence). DNA of the CDR3: TGTGCCAGCTCCCCCAGGGCCCGTACCTCCTACGAGCAGTACTTC. Amino acid sequence: CASSPRARTSYEQYF.

CDR3 in DNA: TGTGCCAGCAGTGATGTAGGAACCCCGAGGCACTATGGCTACACCTTC. Translating gives CASSDVGTPRHYGYTF. The V gene is TRBV25-1, the J gene TRBJ1-2, with D uncertain. The CDR3 is 16 amino acids. CDR1 and CDR2 from the germline V gene are MGHDK and SYGVNS. Trimming stripped 3 bases from V and 3 bases from J, with 17 bases between.

This chain joins TRBV5-1 and TRBJ2-1, with 7 bases matching TRBD2. CDR3 length: 15 amino acids. Germline V gene sequence: CDR1 SGHRS, CDR2 YFSETQ. The ends lost 4 bases at V and 4 bases at J; junction bases unmatched: 8. The CDR3 protein is CASSGGRLAYNEQFF. CDR3 DNA sequence: TGCGCCAGCAGCGGAGGGAGACTAGCATACAATGAGCAGTTCTTC. The entire variable domain, with the rest obtained from reference TRBV5-1 and TRBJ2-1, is as follows: KAGVTQTPRYLIKTRGQQVTLSCSPISGHRSVSWYQQTPGQGLQFLFEYFSETQRNKGNFPGRFSGRQFSNSRSEMNVSTLELGDSALYLCASSGGRLAYNEQFFGPGTRLTVL.

The chain links TRBV19 to TRBJ2-1; 7 nucleotides match TRBD2. This CDR3 has 15 residues. Germline assignment: CDR1 LNHDA and CDR2 SQIVND (reference sequence). The V and J ends lost 4 bases and 2 bases, in that order; junction bases with no gene match: 5. CDR3 protein: CASSRLAVTYNEQFF. As DNA, the CDR3 is TGTGCCAGTAGTAGACTAGCTGTTACCTACAATGAGCAGTTCTTC.

As to this clone: Different DNA sequences within this sample yield the same CDR3. The CDR3 loop reads CASSWGDNEQFF. The CDR3 bases are TGCGCCAGCAGCTGGGGAGACAATGAGCAGTTCTTC. The V gene is TRBV5-1, the J gene TRBJ2-1; a weak D match, TRBD2 (5 bases). The germline V and J ends were trimmed by 3 bases and 5 bases, with 6 bases remaining between them. This CDR3 is 12 amino acids long. Germline V gene data show CDR1 as SGHRS and CDR2 as YFSETQ.